The 11 T cell receptor beta chains below were found in one sample sequenced in a study of post-analysis software for immune sequencing data. Findings and limits, study-wide: Among four or five TRBV segments more frequent in patients than controls were TRBV5-6, TRBV5-1 and TRBV20-1.

Antigens for these TCRs are unknown. cDNA libraries of TCR beta carried unique molecular identifiers. TCRdb independently ran MiXCR on the PCR reads; one entry per CDR3 protein. This sample carries about 760,000 distinct CDR3 sequences, 25% to 30% of them seen once, and the ten largest clones take around 0.56%. The sequenced sample was blood. These receptor sequences come from a girl aged 10 to 17 with multiple sclerosis.

This sequence joins TRBV6-1 and TRBJ1-5; 7 positions agree with TRBD1. Germline CDR1 and CDR2: MNHNS and SASEGT. The length of the CDR3 is 16 residues. With V trimmed by 0 bases and J by 7 bases, 9 bases remained unmatched. This CDR3 reads CASSEAPGGRGQPQHF. CDR3 coding DNA: TGTGCCAGCAGTGAAGCTCCAGGGGGAAGGGGACAGCCCCAGCATTTT.

The gene calls are TRBV7-8 and TRBJ2-7, with D hard to call. The CDR3 runs to 13 residues. Trimming stripped 10 bases from V and 3 bases from J, with 16 bases between. Germline CDR1 is SGHVS and CDR2 is FQNEAQ. CDR3 DNA: TGTGCCACCCTAGGAGACTCTAACTACGAGCAGTACTTC. Its protein product is CATLGDSNYEQYF.

This clonotype was observed a few times. The rearrangement joins TRBV10-3 to TRBJ2-5; 11 bases are a match to TRBD2. Germline V CDR1 and CDR2: ENHRY, SYGVKD. V dropped 11 bases and J dropped 3; count of bases not matched to a gene: 11. This CDR3 comprises 15 residues. The CDR3 coding sequence is TGTGCCGCCCAGACTAGCGGGGAAGGTGAAGAGACCCAGTACTTC. Amino acids: CAAQTSGEGEETQYF.

This clonotype has a handful of counts. The V gene is TRBV7-2, the J gene TRBJ2-3; 8 bases match TRBD1. The V segment lost 5 bases and the J segment 6 bases; nucleotides outside the gene matches: 13. The germline V gene encodes CDR1 SGHTA and CDR2 FQGNSA. CDR3 size: 16 residues. CDR3 region: CASSTRAGGAADTQYF. CDR3 nucleotide sequence: TGTGCCAGCAGCACTAGGGCAGGGGGCGCCGCGGATACGCAGTATTTT.

V and J are TRBV12-5 and TRBJ2-3, with 7 bases aligning to TRBD1. The CDR3 consists of 15 residues. The J segment lost 1 base and the V segment lost 1 base, leaving 2 bases of the junction unmatched. Germline V gene lookup returns CDR1 LGHNT and CDR2 FRNRAP. CDR3 DNA: TGTGCTAGTGGTTTGGCCGGGACAGGCACAGATACGCAGTATTTT. Its translation is CASGLAGTGTDTQYF.

This clonotype was counted a few times. The chain joins TRBV4-1 to TRBJ2-6; D might be TRBD1 (5 bases). This CDR3 is built from 20 residues. V was cut by 0 bases and J by 0 bases, with 18 bases left in between. Per germline, CDR1 MGHRA and CDR2 YSYEKL. CDR3 residues: CASSQDRRGGPLSGANVLTF. The CDR3, as DNA: TGCGCCAGCAGCCAAGATCGAAGGGGTGGGCCCCTCTCTGGGGCCAACGTCCTGACTTTC.

This clonotype was detected a few times. The chain uses TRBV7-9 and TRBJ1-2; D remains unclear. Germline V gene data show CDR1 as SEHNR and CDR2 as FQNEAQ (reference sequence). Trimming pared 5 bases from V and 0 bases from J, leaving 10 bases between. The CDR3 has 14 residues. The chain's CDR3 is CASSQGSSNYGYTF. CDR3 sequence (DNA): TGTGCCAGCAGCCAAGGCTCTTCTAACTATGGCTACACCTTC.

The V gene is TRBV12-3 or TRBV12-4, the J gene TRBJ2-3; D call uncertain. The V end lost 5 bases, the J end lost 4 bases, and 22 bases lay between the germline ends. The CDR3 runs to 17 residues. The CDR3: CASSPRHTKWPPDTQYF. The CDR3 nucleotides are TGTGCCAGCAGTCCAAGACACACGAAATGGCCCCCAGATACGCAGTATTTT.

This chain connects TRBV4-1 to TRBJ2-7; D call uncertain. Trimming shortened V by 1 base and J by 2 bases, and 6 bases separated the two germline ends. Germline V gives CDR1 MGHRA, CDR2 YSYEKL. The length of the CDR3 is 13 residues. Here the CDR3 reads CASSQGKTYEQYF. CDR3 DNA sequence: TGCGCCAGCAGCCAAGGAAAGACCTACGAGCAGTACTTC.

The J gene is TRBJ2-5, the V gene TRBV15; D possibly corresponds to TRBD2 (6 bases). The V gene lost 3 bases and the J gene lost 0 bases, with 11 bases spanning the gap. The CDR3 is made up of 15 amino acids. Germline CDR1 and CDR2: LNHNV and YYDKDF (reference sequence). The CDR3 DNA follows: TGTGCCACCAGCAGTCCGGGGGAGTACCAAGAGACCCAGTACTTC. Protein: CATSSPGEYQETQYF.

This clonotype occurred a few times. The chain employs TRBV25-1 and TRBJ2-1; TRBD2 matches 9 bases. The CDR3 totals 16 residues. The germline V gene encodes CDR1 MGHDK and CDR2 SYGVNS. V shed 0 bases and J 4 bases; nucleotides not matched to a gene: 4. CDR3 residues: CASSEYVTSGYNEQFF. The CDR3 region has the DNA TGTGCCAGCAGTGAATACGTGACTAGCGGTTACAATGAGCAGTTCTTC.